The rows below give T cell receptor beta chains drawn from one sample of a study of T-cell reconstitution after alpha-beta-depleted transplantation in children. TCRdb used MiXCR to reprocess the PCR reads, holding one entry per CDR3 protein. This table has approximately 430,000 distinct CDR3 sequences, around 16% appearing once. The source material was PBMCs, mostly from graft donor cells, sampled 360 days after TCRalphabeta/CD19-depleted stem cell transplant. The receptor source for this set is a boy under two years old who had a stem cell transplant for Wiskott-Aldrich syndrome, so the T cells may come from the graft donor. Each CDR3 is given with its conserved first and last residue. Each record gives: V gene, J gene, D gene, clone size, CDR3 DNA, CDR3 protein. A D gene is named only where the DNA matches it firmly. Expanded clones get a size class; other rows say once, few or many, or leave the size out.

TRBV7-9	TRBJ2-3	-	few	TGTGCCAGCAGTTCCGACCAGGGGTATGCGCAGTATTTT	CASSSDQGYAQYF
TRBV7-2	TRBJ2-1	TRBD2	few	TGTGCCAGCAGCTTAGATTGGCTAGCGGGAGGGAAGCAGTTCTTC	CASSLDWLAGGKQFF
TRBV27	TRBJ1-1	-	many	TGTGCCAGCAGTTTCGATATGAACACTGAAGCTTTCTTT	CASSFDMNTEAFF
TRBV6-1	TRBJ2-7	TRBD2	-	TGTGCCAGCAGACTGGGACTAGCCCTCTCCTACGAGCAGTACTTC	CASRLGLALSYEQYF
TRBV3-1	TRBJ2-7	-	many	TGTGCCAGCAGCCAAGGCCTTTTAAGCTCCTACGAGCAGTACTTC	CASSQGLLSSYEQYF
TRBV5-1	TRBJ2-1	-	-	TGCGCCAGCAGCTTGGGGGCGAGGGTTCCCCTCTCCTACAATGAGCAGTTCTTC	CASSLGARVPLSYNEQFF
TRBV4-1	TRBJ2-7	TRBD1	-	TGCGCCAGCACCCCTGGGACAGGGCGGGCCTACGAGCAGTACTTC	CASTPGTGRAYEQYF
TRBV5-1	TRBJ1-2	-	many	TGCGCCAGCAGCTCTGTACAGGGTAATGGCTACACCTTC	CASSSVQGNGYTF
TRBV20-1	TRBJ2-1	-	-	TGCAGTGCTAGAGACTACGCCTCCTACAATGAGCAGTTCTTC	CSARDYASYNEQFF
TRBV12-3/TRBV12-4	TRBJ2-1	TRBD2	-	TGTGCCAGCAGTTCAGGGGCCCTAGCGGGAGATGGGGATGAGCAGTTCTTC	CASSSGALAGDGDEQFF
TRBV5-1	TRBJ2-1	TRBD2	-	TGCGCCAGCAGTCACGGACTAGCGTTAAGCTCCTACAATGAGCAGTTCTTC	CASSHGLALSSYNEQFF
TRBV2	TRBJ2-3	-	-	TGTGCCAGCAGTGAACGAATAGGTGGGACAGATACGCAGTATTTT	CASSERIGGTDTQYF
TRBV7-9	TRBJ1-1	-	few	TGTGCCAGCAGCCCCTGGAGAGGGCCGAACACTGAAGCTTTCTTT	CASSPWRGPNTEAFF
TRBV7-2	TRBJ2-5	-	-	TGTGCCAGCAGCCCAGGAGGGACAGCTAAACAAGAGACCCAGTACTTC	CASSPGGTAKQETQYF
TRBV12-3/TRBV12-4	TRBJ2-2	-	few	TGTGCCAGCAGTTTCCCACTAGCCCTTGGGGGGACCGGGGAGCTGTTTTTT	CASSFPLALGGTGELFF
TRBV4-3	TRBJ1-5	-	-	TGCGCCAGCAGCCAAGATAATGATCAGCCCCAGCATTTT	CASSQDNDQPQHF
TRBV2	TRBJ2-2	TRBD2	few	TGTGCCAGCAGTGATTTCTCATGGCTAGCGGGGGATGAGAGTGACGGGGAGCTGTTTTTT	CASSDFSWLAGDESDGELFF
TRBV15	TRBJ2-2	-	few	TGTGCCACCAGCAGGCCTGCAGCAGGGATGGATGGGGAGCTGTTTTTT	CATSRPAAGMDGELFF
TRBV5-1	TRBJ2-2	TRBD2	few	TGCGCCAGCAGCAAAGGACTAGCGGGGGGTATGGTCACCGGGGAGCTGTTTTTT	CASSKGLAGGMVTGELFF
TRBV7-2	TRBJ2-7	-	-	TGTGCCAGCAGCTTTACCCGGGACCAGATCTACGAGCAGTACTTC	CASSFTRDQIYEQYF
TRBV5-1	TRBJ2-1	TRBD2	-	TGCGCCAGCAGCTTTTGGCGCGGGGGGAGCGATGAGCAGTTCTTC	CASSFWRGGSDEQFF
TRBV18	TRBJ2-3	TRBD2	-	TGTGCCAGCTCACTTGGACTAGCGGGAGGCGGCACAGATACGCAGTATTTT	CASSLGLAGGGTDTQYF
TRBV4-1	TRBJ2-7	-	few	TGCGCCAGCAGCCAAGACGGGTACGAGCAGTACTTC	CASSQDGYEQYF